Below are 12 T cell receptor beta chains sequenced from a single sample in a study of cytomegalovirus exposure and HLA in healthy donors. Using immunoSEQ multiplex PCR, the repertoire was profiled, and TCRdb retains in-frame clones only, with some absent. The sample gives approximately 170,000 clones, roughly 84% of which show up once; about 9.4% is in the top ten. Material for sequencing was PBMCs. The receptors were gathered from a man aged 25 to 40 in good health and CMV-seropositive.

This chain uses TRBV19 with TRBJ1-2; 10 nucleotides agree with TRBD1. The CDR3 runs 13 residues. The germline V gene encodes CDR1 LNHDA and CDR2 SQIVND (reference sequence). The V segment lost 6 bases and the J segment 8 bases; nucleotides outside the gene matches: 6. CDR3 nucleotides: TGTGCCAGTAGCACCGGGACAGGGGTCGGCTACACCTTC. Its translation: CASSTGTGVGYTF.

J is TRBJ2-7 and V is TRBV13; D remains unclear. In germline, CDR1 is PRHDT, CDR2 FYEKMQ (reference sequence). The CDR3 covers 13 residues. The ends were cut back, 4 bases at V and 7 bases at J, with 14 bases in the middle. CDR3 protein: CASSSRRLGEQYF. CDR3 bases: TGTGCCAGCAGCTCCCGGCGACTCGGGGAGCAGTACTTC.

The V call is TRBV7-3, the J call TRBJ2-1; the D gene is possibly TRBD1 (5 bases). Germline CDR1 is SGHTA and CDR2 is FQGTGA. V was clipped by 5 bases and J by 3 bases, with 8 bases between them. This CDR3 has 13 amino acids. The CDR3 nucleotides read TGTGCCAGCAGCGGTCAGGGCTACAATGAGCAGTTCTTC. This gives the protein CASSGQGYNEQFF.

The J gene is TRBJ2-5, the V gene TRBV6-5; possible D gene TRBD2, 6 bases. The CDR3 loop spans 13 amino acids. V gave up 5 bases and J gave up 5 bases, with 12 bases separating them. Germline lookup yields CDR1 MNHEY and CDR2 SVGAGI. The CDR3 region is CASSGGRRETQYF. CDR3 nucleotides: TGTGCCAGCAGTGGGGGGAGGAGGGAGACCCAGTACTTC.

The genes are TRBV4-3 and TRBJ1-1; 8 bases line up with TRBD1. The V gene end was trimmed by 0 bases and the J gene end by 8 bases; junction bases not matched to a gene: 8. CDR1 and CDR2 from the germline V gene are LGHNA and YSLEER. CDR3 size: 15 residues. This CDR3 reads CASSQDPAGGLEAFF. The CDR3 nucleotides read TGCGCCAGCAGCCAAGACCCGGCAGGGGGCTTAGAAGCTTTCTTT.

J is TRBJ2-7 and V is TRBV4-1; possible D gene TRBD1, 7 bases. The V and J ends lost 1 base and 3 bases respectively, with 13 bases between them. In germline, CDR1 is MGHRA, CDR2 YSYEKL. The CDR3 has 15 amino acids. For the CDR3, the DNA is TGCGCCAGCAGCCAAGTGCGGGACAGCTTCTACGAGCAGTACTTC. Translating it yields CASSQVRDSFYEQYF.

The table lists this clone with a few counts. The gene calls are TRBV5-1 and TRBJ1-1; 9 positions agree with TRBD1. Germline trimming cut 2 bases from V and 3 bases from J; bases unmatched to any gene: 5. Looked up from germline, CDR1 is SGHRS and CDR2 is YFSETQ. The CDR3 length is 15 residues. CDR3 loop: CASSLTGQGYTEAFF. CDR3 coding DNA: TGCGCCAGCAGCTTAACCGGACAGGGGTACACTGAAGCTTTCTTT. The full variable domain, rest sourced from reference TRBV5-1 and TRBJ1-1, is KAGVTQTPRYLIKTRGQQVTLSCSPISGHRSVSWYQQTPGQGLQFLFEYFSETQRNKGNFPGRFSGRQFSNSRSEMNVSTLELGDSALYLCASSLTGQGYTEAFFGQGTRLTVV.

The rearrangement links TRBV9 to TRBJ2-5; 10 bases align to TRBD2. The V segment lost 6 bases and the J segment 1 base; nucleotides outside the gene matches: 6. There are 15 residues in the CDR3. From germline, CDR1 is SGDLS and CDR2 YYNGEE. This chain's CDR3 is CASNVAGGLQETQYF. CDR3 DNA sequence: TGTGCCAGCAATGTAGCGGGGGGACTCCAAGAGACCCAGTACTTC.

The rearrangement links TRBV7-3 to TRBJ2-1, with TRBD1 matching over 7 bases. Germline CDR1 and CDR2: SGHTA and FQGTGA. J lost 3 bases, V lost 3 bases, and 5 bases had no gene match. This CDR3 contains 15 residues. The CDR3 sequence is CASSFDRVGYNEQFF. The CDR3, as DNA: TGTGCCAGCAGCTTTGACAGGGTTGGCTACAATGAGCAGTTCTTC.

This clone has only a few counts. This chain uses TRBV7-2 with TRBJ2-3; 11 bases are shared with TRBD2. This CDR3 comprises 14 residues. The ends lost 5 bases at V and 8 bases at J; junction bases unmatched: 6. Germline CDR1 SGHTA, CDR2 FQGNSA. CDR3 sequence: CASSRTSGPGTQYF. Written as DNA, the CDR3 is TGTGCCAGCAGCCGGACTAGCGGGCCGGGTACGCAGTATTTT.

This chain uses TRBV2 with TRBJ2-7; 8 bases align to TRBD1. There are 12 residues in the CDR3. J gave up 3 bases and V 11 bases, and 6 bases lay outside the gene matches. The V gene's germline CDR1 is SNHLY and CDR2 FYNNEI. The CDR3 DNA is TGTGCCGGTCGAACAGGGGGCTACGAGCAGTACTTC. This gives the protein CAGRTGGYEQYF. Using reference TRBV2 and TRBJ2-7 for the parts outside the CDR3, the full variable domain is EPEVTQTPSHQVTQMGQEVILRCVPISNHLYFYWYRQILGQKVEFLVSFYNNEISEKSEIFDDQFSVERPDGSNFTLKIRSTKLEDSAMYFCAGRTGGYEQYFGPGTRLTVT.

This clone was seen ten or more times. The genes are TRBV18 and TRBJ1-1; 11 bases are shared with TRBD1. This CDR3 spans 16 amino acids. V lost 4 bases to trimming and J lost 12 bases; unmatched junction nucleotides: 16. Germline CDR1 and CDR2: KGHSH and LQKENI. Written as DNA, the CDR3 is TGTGCCAGCTCACAGCTCTGGACAGGGGGCGGTAGGGAATCTTTCTTT. It codes for CASSQLWTGGGRESFF. Full variable domain (missing parts from reference TRBV18 and TRBJ1-1): NAGVMQNPRHLVRRRGQEARLRCSPMKGHSHVYWYRQLPEEGLKFMVYLQKENIIDESGMPKERFSAEFPKEGPSILRIQQVVRGDSAAYFCASSQLWTGGGRESFFGQGTRLTVV.